This T cell receptor (beta chain) was recorded in a study of response to subunit inactivated influenza vaccine. Whole-study findings and limits: Few additional T cells are recruited per seasonal influenza vaccination, authors suggested.

TCRdb recomputed calls from the RT-PCR reads with MiXCR, one row per CDR3 protein. Of 400,000 to 550,000 distinct CDR3 sequences listed, about 25% are singletons. As regards this clonotype: Its antigen is unknown.

This receptor was taken from a man aged 45 to 65 who received an inactivated influenza vaccine. This specimen was CD4+ T cells sorted from PBMCs, taken less than 6 days after vaccination.

CDR3 residues: CASSLMGEYEQYF. For the CDR3, the DNA is TGTGCCAGCAGTTTGATGGGAGAGTACGAGCAGTACTTC. The J gene is TRBJ2-7, the V gene TRBV12-3 or TRBV12-4; maybe TRBD2 (5 bases). CDR3 length equals 13 residues. Between the trimmed V and J ends, which lost 3 bases and 4 bases, there was a span of 10 bases.